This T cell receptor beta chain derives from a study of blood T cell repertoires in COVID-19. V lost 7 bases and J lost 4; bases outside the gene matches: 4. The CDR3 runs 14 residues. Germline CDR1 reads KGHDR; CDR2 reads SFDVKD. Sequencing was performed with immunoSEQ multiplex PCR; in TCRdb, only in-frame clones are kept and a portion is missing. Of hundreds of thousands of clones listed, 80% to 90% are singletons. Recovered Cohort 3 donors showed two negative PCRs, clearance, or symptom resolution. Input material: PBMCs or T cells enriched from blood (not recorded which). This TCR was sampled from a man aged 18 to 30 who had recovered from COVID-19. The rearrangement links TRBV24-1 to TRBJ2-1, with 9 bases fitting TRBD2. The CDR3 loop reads CATSTSGGYNEQFF. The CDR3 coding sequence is TGTGCCACCAGCACCAGCGGGGGGTACAATGAGCAGTTCTTC.